These 12 T cell receptor beta chains came from one sample sequenced in a study of T cells after yellow fever vaccination. Each CDR3 protein is one row after TCRdb ran MiXCR on the 5' RACE reads. The sample records 65,000 to 90,000 distinct CDR3 sequences, about an eighth being singletons. Here the sequenced sample was CD8+ T cells not binding an NS4B(214-222) dextramer, sorted from PBMCs, taken roughly 23 days after the first yellow fever vaccination. The receptors were sampled from a man aged 18 to 30 who received the YFV17D yellow fever vaccine.

This clonotype showed up many times. The chain is built from TRBV10-3 and TRBJ2-3, with 8 bases fitting TRBD1. Germline assignment: CDR1 ENHRY and CDR2 SYGVKD. The CDR3 has 19 residues. V gave up 0 bases and J gave up 1 base; unmatched junction bases: 12. CDR3 sequence: CAISESWGQVLGGTDTQYF. The CDR3 bases are TGTGCCATCAGTGAGTCTTGGGGACAGGTCCTTGGTGGCACAGATACGCAGTATTTT.

V gene TRBV25-1 combines with J gene TRBJ1-1, with a possible D match to TRBD1 (5 bases). V dropped 4 bases and J dropped 4 bases, with 13 bases sitting between them. The V gene's germline CDR1 is MGHDK and CDR2 SYGVNS. The CDR3 length is 14 residues. The CDR3 DNA follows: TGTGCCAGCAGTGGGCCCCACGGGGGCACTGAAGCTTTCTTT. Protein: CASSGPHGGTEAFF.

This clonotype was counted only a few times. The rearrangement joins TRBV29-1 to TRBJ1-2, with D maybe TRBD1 (5 bases). Germline V CDR1 and CDR2: SQVTM, ANQGSEA. CDR3 length: 11 residues. CDR3 in DNA: TGCAGTATCAGGGACTACTATGGCTACACCTTC. Translation gives CSIRDYYGYTF.

V usage is TRBV6-5 and J usage is TRBJ2-2; D remains ambiguous. The CDR3 consists of 15 residues. In germline, CDR1 is MNHEY, CDR2 SVGAGI. The V end was cut by 0 bases, the J end by 1 base, with 6 bases between. The CDR3 sequence is CASSYSTRNTGELFF. CDR3 nucleotide sequence: TGTGCCAGCAGTTACTCGACTCGGAACACCGGGGAGCTGTTTTTT.

V is TRBV6-2 or TRBV6-3 and J is TRBJ2-7; D not resolved. V shed 6 bases and J shed 0 bases, with 9 bases lying between them. Germline V lookup: CDR1 MNHEY, CDR2 SVGEGT. CDR3 size: 13 residues. CDR3 in DNA: TGTGCCAGCAGCTGGATGAGCTCCTACGAGCAGTACTTC. Translated, it gives CASSWMSSYEQYF.

The V and J genes are TRBV6-2 or TRBV6-3 and TRBJ1-6; 10 nucleotides match TRBD1. CDR3 size: 14 residues. V gave up 2 bases and J gave up 10 bases; unmatched junction bases: 2. The germline V gene encodes CDR1 MNHEY and CDR2 SVGEGT. CDR3 nucleotides: TGTGCCAGCAGTTACGGGACAGGGGCCTCACCCCTCCACTTT. The encoded protein is CASSYGTGASPLHF.

The gene calls are TRBV6-1 and TRBJ2-5; 10 nucleotides match TRBD2. Germline lookup yields CDR1 MNHNS and CDR2 SASEGT. V was pared by 6 bases and J by 4 bases, with 8 bases of the junction left unmatched. This CDR3 region has 15 residues. The CDR3 spells CASSRSGGHLETQYF. The CDR3, as DNA: TGTGCCAGCAGCCGTAGCGGGGGGCACCTAGAGACCCAGTACTTC.

This clonotype has more than one count but fewer than ten. This chain connects TRBV11-1 to TRBJ2-3, with no clear D. Trimming pared 1 base from V and 4 bases from J, leaving 6 bases between. The CDR3 is made up of 13 amino acids. Germline V gene lookup returns CDR1 SGHAT and CDR2 FQDESV (reference sequence). This CDR3 reads CASSLGSADTQYF. The CDR3 nucleotides read TGTGCCAGCAGCTTAGGTTCGGCAGATACGCAGTATTTT.

At least ten counts were recorded for this clonotype. J is TRBJ1-5 and V is TRBV5-1; weak D call: TRBD1 (5 bases). This CDR3 is 15 amino acids long. Germline V gene lookup returns CDR1 SGHRS and CDR2 YFSETQ. V was shortened by 0 bases and J by 3 bases, with 10 bases between the two germline ends. In DNA, the CDR3 is TGCGCCAGCAGCTTGGACGGGGGAGACAATCAGCCCCAGCATTTT. Residues: CASSLDGGDNQPQHF.

This clonotype was seen only a few times. V and J are TRBV29-1 and TRBJ1-4, with 7 bases lining up with TRBD1. The CDR3 contains 11 residues. Germline V gives CDR1 SQVTM, CDR2 ANQGSEA. Trimming removed 4 bases from V and 12 bases from J; junction bases left unmatched: 5. The CDR3: CSVAGQSQLFF. DNA for the CDR3: TGCAGCGTTGCGGGACAGTCCCAACTGTTTTTT.

This clonotype turned up a few times. This chain uses TRBV11-2 with TRBJ1-1; D is unresolved. Trimming took off 5 bases at V and 0 bases at J, with 10 bases between the two ends. The CDR3 is 14 residues long. Germline V gene lookup returns CDR1 SGHAT and CDR2 FQNNGV. Here the CDR3 DNA reads TGTGCCAGCAGCCGACTAGGGATGAACACTGAAGCTTTCTTT. Translating it yields CASSRLGMNTEAFF.

V gene TRBV9 combines with J gene TRBJ2-7; a possible D gene is TRBD2 (5 bases). Germline lookup yields CDR1 SGDLS and CDR2 YYNGEE. This CDR3 has 13 residues. V lost 5 bases to trimming and J lost 5 bases, with 14 bases between them. Here the CDR3 reads CASSAGSGDEQYF. DNA of the CDR3: TGTGCCAGCAGTGCGGGCAGTGGGGACGAGCAGTACTTC. The complete variable domain, with remaining parts taken from reference TRBV9 and TRBJ2-7, reads DSGVTQTPKHLITATGQRVTLRCSPRSGDLSVYWYQQSLDQGLQFLIQYYNGEERAKGNILERFSAQQFPDLHSELNLSSLELGDSALYFCASSAGSGDEQYFGPGTRLTVT.